This T cell receptor (beta chain) was profiled in a study of T cells in localized non-small cell lung cancer. General study points: Tumor trailed uninvolved adjacent lung in T cell clonality, which peaked there. There were a median around 59 of the top 100 tumor clones appearing in adjacent lung. The tumor had only one region sequenced, so heterogeneity remains possible.

Germline V gives CDR1 MNHGY, CDR2 SVAAGI. V was clipped by 6 bases and J by 2 bases, with 10 bases between them. The CDR3 runs to 13 residues. On this clone itself: Antigen unknown.

Here immunoSEQ multiplex PCR was the method, and the copy in TCRdb shows in-frame clones only, minus some. The data hold roughly 84,000 clones, with more than 75% observed a single time. The sequences come from peripheral blood, collected before any cancer treatment. The TCR originated in a woman aged 35-75 years with stage I squamous cell lung carcinoma. V usage is TRBV6-9 and J usage is TRBJ1-2; D remains unclear. CDR3 amino acids: CASSPTANYGYTF. CDR3 sequence (DNA): TGTGCCAGCAGCCCCACCGCGAACTATGGCTACACCTTC.